These T cell receptor beta chains were read from a single sample in a study of cytomegalovirus exposure and HLA in healthy donors. Clones were sequenced by immunoSEQ multiplex PCR, and TCRdb holds only the in-frame ones, with some missing. The sample's table shows about 140,000 clones. Sequencing was carried out using PBMCs. The source of these receptors is a male donor in good health and CMV-seronegative. Both conserved end residues are part of each CDR3.

j_call v_call cdr3_aa
TRBJ1-3 TRBV7-9 CASSLQVGPPGNTIYF
TRBJ1-5 TRBV5-6 CASSLGDRGDQPQHF
TRBJ2-7 TRBV18 CASSPGYLYEQYF
TRBJ1-1 TRBV6-6 CASSYSQGGTEAFF
TRBJ2-7 TRBV6-6 CASSYESGSTYEQYF
TRBJ1-4 TRBV7-6 CASSLPGGVREKLFF
TRBJ1-5 TRBV19 CASSGQGVQPQHF
TRBJ1-2 TRBV6-5 CASSQGLANYGYTF
TRBJ2-2 TRBV27 CASSTAGGVTGELFF
TRBJ2-5 TRBV18 CASSPLRGLETQYF
TRBJ1-3 TRBV18 CASSPDTESSGNTIYF
TRBJ2-3 TRBV25-1 CASRVSTGDTQYF
TRBJ2-7 TRBV27 CASSLNAGTGVREQYF
TRBJ2-1 TRBV5-1 CASSLEIALSSYNEQFF
TRBJ1-5 TRBV2 CASSFSYQPQHF
TRBJ2-7 TRBV5-4 CASSVPGQGIYEQYF
TRBJ1-5 TRBV6-1 CASSESRWGGKDQPQHF
TRBJ2-4 TRBV5-8 CASSLDTSGGPRNIQYF
TRBJ1-1 TRBV28 CASRPTELNTEAFF
TRBJ2-1 TRBV7-7 CASSQAGGPSYNEQFF
TRBJ2-2 TRBV18 CASSGQGNTGELFF
TRBJ1-1 TRBV4-2 CASADRMNTEAFF
TRBJ2-7 TRBV11-2 CASSFTDRYEQYF
TRBJ2-5 TRBV4-1 CASSQEFYPTVTDQETQYF
TRBJ2-3 TRBV5-1 CASHVAGGPNTQYF
TRBJ2-1 TRBV13 CASSLGTGKIEFF